This TCR beta chain was retrieved from a study of blood T cells in healthy people across ages. In the case of this clonotype: The antigen is unknown.

Primers used in a second PCR of roughly 6 to 11 cycles were a sample-barcoded 5' primer and a J-beta primer mix. Via MiXCR, TCRdb re-called the 5' RACE reads, giving one row per CDR3 protein. The repertoire holds 1.5 million to 2 million distinct CDR3 sequences, with around 48% as singletons. Trimming took off 6 bases at V and 3 bases at J, with 17 bases between the two ends. The germline CDR1 and CDR2 sequences are DFQATT and SNEGSKA (reference sequence). There are 14 residues in the CDR3. Whole-study findings and limits: The study found more naive CD4+ cells and higher diversity in long-lived than aged donors. Estimates drawn from one million T cells were deemed to understate diversity. Possibly, changes in expanded clonotypes were confounded because donor CMV status was unknown. Age brought a roughly linear fall in TCR beta diversity measured per million T cells.

Source material: blood. This sequence originates from a woman aged 40 to 50 in good health. The genes are TRBV20-1 and TRBJ2-5; no reliable D call. CDR3 sequence (DNA): TGCAGTGCGGATGGGAACTGGAATAAAGAGACCCAGTACTTC. This encodes CSADGNWNKETQYF.